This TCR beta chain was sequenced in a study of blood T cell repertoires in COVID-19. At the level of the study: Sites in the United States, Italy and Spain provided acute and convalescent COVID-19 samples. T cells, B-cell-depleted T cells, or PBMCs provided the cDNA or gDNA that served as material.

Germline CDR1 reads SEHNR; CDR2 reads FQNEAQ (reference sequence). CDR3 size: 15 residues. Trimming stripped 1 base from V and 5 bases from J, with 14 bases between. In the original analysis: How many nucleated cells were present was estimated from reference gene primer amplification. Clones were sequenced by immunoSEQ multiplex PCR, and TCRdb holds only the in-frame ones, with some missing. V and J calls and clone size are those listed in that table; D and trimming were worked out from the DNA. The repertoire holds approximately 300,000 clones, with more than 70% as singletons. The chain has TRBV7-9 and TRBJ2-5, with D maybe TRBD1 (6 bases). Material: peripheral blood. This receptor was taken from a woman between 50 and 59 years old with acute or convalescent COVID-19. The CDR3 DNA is TGTGCCAGCAGCTTAGGAGGGACACCGCGGGAGACCCAGTACTTC. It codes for CASSLGGTPRETQYF. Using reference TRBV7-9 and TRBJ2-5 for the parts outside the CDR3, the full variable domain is DTGVSQNPRHKITKRGQNVTFRCDPISEHNRLYWYRQTLGQGPEFLTYFQNEAQLEKSRLLSDRFSAERPKGSFSTLEIQRTEQGDSAMYLCASSLGGTPRETQYFGPGTRLLVL.